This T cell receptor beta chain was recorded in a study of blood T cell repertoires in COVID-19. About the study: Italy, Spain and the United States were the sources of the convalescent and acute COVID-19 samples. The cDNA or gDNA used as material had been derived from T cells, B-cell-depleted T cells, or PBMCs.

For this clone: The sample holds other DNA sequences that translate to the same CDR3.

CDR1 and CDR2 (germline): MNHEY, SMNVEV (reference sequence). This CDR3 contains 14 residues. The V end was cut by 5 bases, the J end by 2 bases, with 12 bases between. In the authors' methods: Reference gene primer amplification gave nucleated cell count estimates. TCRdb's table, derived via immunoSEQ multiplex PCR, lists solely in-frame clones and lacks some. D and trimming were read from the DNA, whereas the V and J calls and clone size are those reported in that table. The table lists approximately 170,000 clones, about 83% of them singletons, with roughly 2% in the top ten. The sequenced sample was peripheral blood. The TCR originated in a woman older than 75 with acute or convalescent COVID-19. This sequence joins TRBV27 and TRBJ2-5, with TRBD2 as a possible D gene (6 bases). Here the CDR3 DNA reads TGTGCCAGCAGTCCCGGGGGATTTCAAGAGACCCAGTACTTC. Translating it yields CASSPGGFQETQYF.